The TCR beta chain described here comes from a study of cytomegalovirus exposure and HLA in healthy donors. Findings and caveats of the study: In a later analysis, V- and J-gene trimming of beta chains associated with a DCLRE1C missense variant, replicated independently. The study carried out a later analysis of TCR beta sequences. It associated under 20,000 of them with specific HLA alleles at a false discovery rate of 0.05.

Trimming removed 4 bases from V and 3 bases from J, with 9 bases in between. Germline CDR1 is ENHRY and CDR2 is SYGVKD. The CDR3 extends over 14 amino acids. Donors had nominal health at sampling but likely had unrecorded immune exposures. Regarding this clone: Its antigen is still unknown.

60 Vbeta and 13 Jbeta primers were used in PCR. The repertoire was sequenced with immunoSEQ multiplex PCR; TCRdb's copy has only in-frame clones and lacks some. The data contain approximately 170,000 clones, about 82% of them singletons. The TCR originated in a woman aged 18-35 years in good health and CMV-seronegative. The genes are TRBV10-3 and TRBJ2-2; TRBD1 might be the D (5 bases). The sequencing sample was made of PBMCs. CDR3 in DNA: TGTGCCATCAGTGGGTTAGGGGACACCGGGGAGCTGTTTTTT. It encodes CAISGLGDTGELFF.